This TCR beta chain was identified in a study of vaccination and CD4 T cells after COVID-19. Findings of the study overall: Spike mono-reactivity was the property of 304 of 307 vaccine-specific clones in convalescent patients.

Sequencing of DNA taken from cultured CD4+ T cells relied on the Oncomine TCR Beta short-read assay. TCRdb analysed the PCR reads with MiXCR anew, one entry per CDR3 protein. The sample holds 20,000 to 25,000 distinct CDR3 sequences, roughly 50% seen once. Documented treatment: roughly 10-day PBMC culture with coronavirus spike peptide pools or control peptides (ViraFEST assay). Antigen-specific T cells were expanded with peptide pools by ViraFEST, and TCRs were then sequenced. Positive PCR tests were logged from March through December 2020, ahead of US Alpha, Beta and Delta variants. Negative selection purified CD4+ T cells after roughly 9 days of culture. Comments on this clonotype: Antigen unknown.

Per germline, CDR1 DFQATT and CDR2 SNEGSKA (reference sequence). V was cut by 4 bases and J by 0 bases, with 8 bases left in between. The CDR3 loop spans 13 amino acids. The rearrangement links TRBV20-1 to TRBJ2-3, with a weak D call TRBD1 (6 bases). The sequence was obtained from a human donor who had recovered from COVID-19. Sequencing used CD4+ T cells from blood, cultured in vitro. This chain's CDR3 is CSATQGSTDTQYF. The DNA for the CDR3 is TGCAGTGCTACGCAGGGGAGCACAGATACGCAGTATTTT.